This TCR beta chain was identified during a study of blood T cell repertoires in COVID-19. This clone appeared once. Profiling relied on immunoSEQ multiplex PCR, and the TCRdb table lists in-frame clones only, not all of them. This table holds fewer than 400,000 clones, more than 85% found once. The TCR was taken from a woman aged 25 to 39 who had recovered from COVID-19. Input material: PBMCs or T cells enriched from blood (not recorded which).

In nucleotides, the CDR3 is TGCGCCAGCACTTTCACTAGCGGGACCATCACAGATACGCAGTATTTT. Amino acid sequence: CASTFTSGTITDTQYF. This chain joins TRBV5-1 and TRBJ2-3; TRBD2 agrees at 10 bases. V trimming: 6 bases; J trimming: 2 bases; junction bases outside the gene matches: 9. The CDR3 loop spans 16 amino acids. From germline, CDR1 is SGHRS and CDR2 YFSETQ.